This T cell receptor beta chain was documented in a study of blood T cell repertoires in COVID-19 (TCRdb year 2020). Context from the whole study: Samples from collaborators originated in the United States, Italy and Spain and spanned both the acute and convalescent phases of COVID-19. The material from the prospective study consisted of cDNA or gDNA derived from T cells, B-cell-depleted T cells, or PBMCs. The dataset comprised deeply sampled blood TCRbeta repertoires from subjects exposed to, actively infected with, or recovered from COVID-19. The repertoires were released in a freely available public database meant as a resource for research on the immune response to SARS-CoV-2. The samples were drawn from the first 160 participants of the ongoing ImmuneRACE study and from 950 to 1,500 subjects provided by 6 global collaborators. The sample metadata nearly always contained a de-identified subject ID, COVID-19 status, age in years and sex. Where HLA class I and class II types were available, the types were taken from metadata supplied by the sample provider, not from assay-based typing.

TCRbeta CDR3 regions were amplified from genomic DNA by means of the immunoSEQ Assay, a bias-controlled multiplex PCR. As for how the authors treated the data: The number of nucleated cells in each sample was estimated by amplification of reference gene primers within the assay. To quantify the absolute abundance of each unique TCRbeta CDR3 rearrangement, sequence reads were collapsed and filtered. For each sample, productive Simpson clonality was calculated as the square root of Simpson's diversity index over productive rearrangements. Entries here come from immuneACCESS through TCRdb and include only in-frame sequences with V and J called. Some clones fail to appear in such tables; in the studies checked, an unresolved V gene covers under half of the shortfall, and the cause of the remainder is unknown. V and J calls and clone size are as listed in that table; D and trimming were resolved from the DNA. The sample records roughly 120,000 clones, roughly 87% of which are singletons. The ten largest clones take up roughly 8.2% of the sample.

Collaborating institutions collected whole blood in K2EDTA tubes following their own protocols. For TCRbeta analysis, collaborator samples were shipped as frozen whole blood, as isolated PBMCs, or as DNA extracted from either sample type. Summary of the overall study and its limitations: The amount of clinical and demographic metadata varied by source and participant and was provided uncurated.

CDR3 length: 13 amino acids, cysteine to phenylalanine. Just CDR3 DNA is preserved here, 39 bases in frame from base 1. From V the trimming removes 6 bases and from J it removes 7 bases, while the gene matches leave 7 bases of the junction unaccounted for. The germline V gene encodes CDR1 WSHSY and CDR2 SAAADI. This clone was observed a handful of times. The antigen this receptor binds is unknown. Within one base of it there is no much larger clone, and no base qualities were kept. The sequence was collected from a human donor in a cohort sampled during active COVID-19. The specimen sequenced was peripheral blood. The rearrangement joined TRBV10-2 to TRBJ1-1; 8 middle bases align to TRBD1. In nucleotides, the sequence is TGCGCCAGCAGCTGGGACAGGAGTTATGAAGCTTTCTTT. The resulting protein is CASSWDRSYEAFF.